A single sample is the source of the 10 T cell receptor beta chains below, sequenced in a study of cytomegalovirus exposure and HLA in healthy donors. The method was immunoSEQ multiplex PCR; TCRdb's version includes in-frame clones alone and lacks a portion of them. The sample has over 150,000 clones; approximately 86% are singletons. The sample taken for sequencing was PBMCs. The receptors come from a woman aged 18-30 years in good health and CMV-seronegative.

J is TRBJ2-5 and V is TRBV19, with 13 bases matching TRBD2. Germline V lookup: CDR1 LNHDA, CDR2 SQIVND (reference sequence). Trimming at V came to 6 bases and at J to 1 base, leaving 2 bases not matched to a gene. The CDR3 is 15 amino acids. CDR3 sequence: CASRTSGRSQETQYF. The CDR3 nucleotides are TGTGCCAGTAGGACTAGCGGGAGGTCCCAAGAGACCCAGTACTTC.

In DNA, the CDR3 is TGTGCCAGCAGTTTAACCTTACTAGCGGGAGATAGGAATGAGCAGTTCTTC. It yields the protein CASSLTLLAGDRNEQFF. The J gene is TRBJ2-1, the V gene TRBV27; 11 positions agree with TRBD2. Losses at the gene ends were 2 bases for V and 7 bases for J; bases not matched to a gene: 10. The CDR3 is made up of 17 amino acids. Germline V CDR1 and CDR2: MNHEY, SMNVEV (reference sequence).

This clone has only a few counts. This chain connects TRBV29-1 to TRBJ2-7, with TRBD2 as a possible D gene (5 bases). The CDR3 length is 15 residues. Germline V gene lookup returns CDR1 SQVTM and CDR2 ANQGSEA. The V and J ends lost 2 bases and 3 bases respectively, with 17 bases between them. The CDR3 sequence is CSVEIVLNGVYEQYF. DNA for the CDR3: TGCAGCGTTGAAATAGTCCTAAACGGGGTCTACGAGCAGTACTTC.

The gene calls are TRBV6-1 and TRBJ1-2; 7 bases map to TRBD1. Per germline, CDR1 MNHNS and CDR2 SASEGT. The CDR3 is 14 amino acids. V gave up 3 bases and J gave up 6 bases; unmatched junction bases: 7. Here the CDR3 DNA reads TGTGCCAGCAGTGAGTTACAGGGGCAGAATGGCTACACCTTC. Protein: CASSELQGQNGYTF.

The rearrangement uses TRBV18 and TRBJ2-5; 13 bases line up with TRBD2. The germline gives CDR1 KGHSH, CDR2 LQKENI. The CDR3 runs to 17 residues. Trimming cost V 0 bases and J 5 bases; bases outside gene matches: 6. CDR3 sequence (DNA): TGTGCCAGCTCACCACCGCGACTAGCGGGAGGTGGGGAGACCCAGTACTTC. It encodes CASSPPRLAGGGETQYF.

The chain couples TRBV4-2 to TRBJ2-1, with TRBD2 identical over 7 bases. The CDR3 spans 13 residues. Germline V gives CDR1 LGHNA, CDR2 YNFKEQ. With V trimmed by 3 bases and J by 14 bases, 10 bases remained unmatched. CDR3 in DNA: TGTGCCAGCAGCCAGGGAGGGCTCGGGTCGGAGTTCTTC. As protein: CASSQGGLGSEFF.

The chain combines TRBV7-9 with TRBJ2-5; 7 nucleotides align to TRBD1. CDR1 and CDR2 from the germline V gene are SEHNR and FQNEAQ (reference sequence). CDR3 length: 13 amino acids. The V gene end was trimmed by 5 bases and the J gene end by 5 bases; junction bases not matched to a gene: 5. The CDR3 DNA follows: TGTGCCAGCAGCGTGAGAGGGGGCGAGACCCAGTACTTC. This encodes CASSVRGGETQYF.

The chain has TRBV5-1 and TRBJ2-2; 9 positions match TRBD2. Per germline, CDR1 SGHRS and CDR2 YFSETQ. There are 16 residues in the CDR3. Unmatched junction bases numbered 10, after V lost 1 base and J lost 9 bases. For the CDR3, the DNA is TGCGCCAGCAGCTTGAGTAAAGCGGGAGGCCACCGGGAGCTGTTTTTT. Translation gives CASSLSKAGGHRELFF.

By frequency in the sample, this clone is medium-sized. V gene TRBV2 combines with J gene TRBJ1-1; the D gene is possibly TRBD1 (5 bases). This CDR3 comprises 12 residues. The germline V gene has CDR1 SNHLY and CDR2 FYNNEI. V was shortened by 7 bases and J by 2 bases, with 8 bases between the two germline ends. In DNA form, the CDR3 reads TGTGCCAGCAAAGGACATAACACTGAAGCTTTCTTT. Protein sequence: CASKGHNTEAFF.

The V and J genes are TRBV5-1 and TRBJ1-1; no clear D gene. CDR1 SGHRS and CDR2 YFSETQ come from the germline V gene. The CDR3 spans 13 residues. V lost 4 bases to trimming and J lost 3 bases, with 10 bases between them. CDR3 in amino acids: CASSEGRYTEAFF. The CDR3 DNA is TGCGCCAGCAGCGAAGGGAGGTACACTGAAGCTTTCTTT. Filled out from reference TRBV5-1 and TRBJ1-1, the complete variable domain reads KAGVTQTPRYLIKTRGQQVTLSCSPISGHRSVSWYQQTPGQGLQFLFEYFSETQRNKGNFPGRFSGRQFSNSRSEMNVSTLELGDSALYLCASSEGRYTEAFFGQGTRLTVV.